What follows describes a single T cell receptor beta chain. The source of the sample is a study of blood T cell repertoires in COVID-19. Study context: The analysed material was cDNA or gDNA that came from T cells, B-cell-depleted T cells, or PBMCs.

TCRdb's copy holds only in-frame clones and misses some; the assay was immunoSEQ multiplex PCR. The sample has 390,000 or so clones; around nine tenths are singletons. The CDR3 is 14 residues long. Trimming pared 2 bases from V and 2 bases from J, leaving 8 bases between. Germline CDR1 SGDLS, CDR2 YYNGEE. Which cohort a participant joined came from the clinical history participants gave. The study counted Cohort 3 donors as recovered given two negative PCRs, clearance, or symptom resolution. The genes are TRBV9 and TRBJ1-3; D gene uncertain. Sequencing used PBMCs or T cells enriched from blood (not recorded which). The sequence derives from a woman between 45 and 65 years old who had recovered from COVID-19. The CDR3 sequence: CASSVGDAGNTIYF. CDR3 DNA sequence: TGTGCCAGCAGCGTCGGGGATGCTGGAAACACCATATATTTT.